The 17 T cell receptor beta chains below were found in one sample sequenced in a study of T cell responses to AZD1222 COVID-19 vaccine (dated by TCRdb to about 2021). Explained via the paper, the time point label denotes: about 28 days (+/-7) after the second vaccine dose. Libraries came from the immunoSEQ multiplex PCR assay. Drawn from immuneACCESS, this table holds only the in-frame rearrangements with V and J called that TCRdb kept. Clones are partly lost; checked studies trace under half to an unresolved V gene and leave the rest unexplained. This sample has about 60,000 clones in its table, and 60% to 85% of those were observed once. Roughly 4% of the sample lies in the top ten. Sample: peripheral blood, taken 28 days after the second AZD1222 dose. These TCRs come from an adult who received the AZD1222 COVID-19 vaccine.

The gene calls are TRBV19 and TRBJ1-5; 7 nucleotides align to TRBD1. V was clipped by 9 bases and J by 4 bases; unmatched bases: 6. The CDR3 extends over 13 amino acids. Looked up from germline, CDR1 is LNHDA and CDR2 is SQIVND (reference sequence). CDR3 DNA sequence: TGTGCCAGCAACGACAGGGATAATCAGCCCCAGCATTTT. The encoded protein is CASNDRDNQPQHF.

The chain carries TRBV24-1 and TRBJ2-3, with D perhaps being TRBD1 or TRBD2 (5 bases each). CDR1 is KGHDR, CDR2 SFDVKD, per germline. V was trimmed by 6 bases and J by 4 bases, leaving 16 bases between them. The CDR3 is 15 amino acids. The CDR3 bases are TGTGCCACCAGTCGGGGCTGGGGCCCGTCAGATACGCAGTATTTT. Protein: CATSRGWGPSDTQYF.

This chain uses TRBV6-2 or TRBV6-3 with TRBJ2-4; no firm D call. Germline-derived CDR1 and CDR2 are MNHEY and SVGEGT. This CDR3 contains 14 residues. V shed 6 bases and J shed 2 bases, with 11 bases lying between them. The CDR3 DNA reads TGTGCCAGCAGCCCTGAGGCGTCCAAAAACATTCAGTACTTC. Protein: CASSPEASKNIQYF.

V usage is TRBV29-1 and J usage is TRBJ2-1; 9 positions match TRBD2. This CDR3 comprises 14 residues. V trimming: 4 bases; J trimming: 9 bases; junction bases outside the gene matches: 10. Germline V lookup: CDR1 SQVTM, CDR2 ANQGSEA. DNA of the CDR3: TGCAGCGTTGGAGGCGCCAGCGGGGGGACTGAGCAGTTCTTC. It translates to CSVGGASGGTEQFF.

About this clone: Other DNA sequences of this sample code for an identical CDR3. The V and J genes are TRBV18 and TRBJ1-3; D gene uncertain. The CDR3 is 15 residues long. V was cut by 2 bases and J by 0 bases, with 8 bases left in between. CDR1 KGHSH and CDR2 LQKENI come from the germline V gene. CDR3 sequence reads: CASSPGGSSGNTIYF. The CDR3 DNA follows: TGTGCCAGCTCACCAGGAGGGAGCTCTGGAAACACCATATATTTT.

V is TRBV11-2 and J is TRBJ1-2; TRBD1 is a possible D gene (6 bases). V lost 5 bases and J 5 bases, leaving 15 bases between the germline ends. CDR3 length: 14 amino acids. Germline assignment: CDR1 SGHAT and CDR2 FQNNGV. The CDR3 region is CASSPRGGGYGYTF. The DNA for the CDR3 is TGTGCCAGCAGCCCCCGCGGAGGGGGTTATGGCTACACCTTC.

The rearrangement links TRBV4-1 to TRBJ1-1; D call uncertain. The CDR3 consists of 14 residues. The V and J ends lost 2 bases and 3 bases respectively, with 10 bases between them. Looked up from germline, CDR1 is MGHRA and CDR2 is YSYEKL. In DNA form, the CDR3 reads TGCGCCAGCAGCCAACCAACCCTCCACACTGAAGCTTTCTTT. Amino acid sequence: CASSQPTLHTEAFF.

The chain uses TRBV27 and TRBJ2-2, with D uncertain. The CDR3 contains 16 residues. The germline V and J ends were trimmed by 3 bases and 0 bases, with 11 bases remaining between them. CDR1 and CDR2 (germline): MNHEY, SMNVEV (reference sequence). Written as DNA, the CDR3 is TGTGCCAGCAGTTTTTTAAGGCAGGCGAACACCGGGGAGCTGTTTTTT. Its translation is CASSFLRQANTGELFF.

The chain uses TRBV6-1 and TRBJ2-3; 7 positions match TRBD2. The germline V gene has CDR1 MNHNS and CDR2 SASEGT. Unmatched junction bases numbered 12, after V lost 5 bases and J lost 4 bases. CDR3 length: 16 amino acids. The DNA of the CDR3 is TGTGCCAGCAGTCAAGATGGACTAGGAGGTGCAGATACGCAGTATTTT. Translating gives CASSQDGLGGADTQYF.

The chain has TRBV7-6 and TRBJ2-3, with 9 bases identical to TRBD2. Unmatched junction bases numbered 7, after V lost 0 bases and J lost 6 bases. This CDR3 spans 16 amino acids. CDR1 and CDR2 from the germline V gene are SGHVS and FNYEAQ. CDR3: CASSLAVGGGVDTQYF. CDR3 sequence (DNA): TGTGCCAGCAGCTTAGCGGTTGGCGGGGGGGTGGATACGCAGTATTTT.

The table lists this clone with a count of one. The V gene is TRBV20-1, the J gene TRBJ1-2; 7 positions agree with TRBD1. V gave up 3 bases and J gave up 3 bases; unmatched junction bases: 7. There are 14 residues in the CDR3. Germline CDR1 reads DFQATT; CDR2 reads SNEGSKA (reference sequence). The CDR3 sequence: CSASWGQWDYGYTF. The CDR3 DNA follows: TGCAGTGCTAGTTGGGGACAGTGGGACTATGGCTACACCTTC.

CDR3 nucleotides: TGTGCCAGCAAGGACGAACTAGCCAAAAACATTCAGTACTTC. It codes for CASKDELAKNIQYF. J is TRBJ2-4 and V is TRBV2; no definite D call. Trimming left V 7 bases short and J 0 bases short, with 10 bases between. The CDR3 spans 14 residues. The V gene's germline CDR1 is SNHLY and CDR2 FYNNEI.

The V call is TRBV7-9, the J call TRBJ1-1, with 7 bases matching TRBD1. The V gene end was trimmed by 3 bases and the J gene end by 4 bases; junction bases not matched to a gene: 8. There are 15 residues in the CDR3. In germline, CDR1 is SEHNR, CDR2 FQNEAQ (reference sequence). CDR3 protein: CASSLVTGAPTEAFF. The CDR3 DNA is TGTGCCAGCAGCTTGGTTACAGGGGCGCCCACTGAAGCTTTCTTT. Full variable domain (remainder filled in from reference TRBV7-9 and TRBJ1-1): DTGVSQNPRHKITKRGQNVTFRCDPISEHNRLYWYRQTLGQGPEFLTYFQNEAQLEKSRLLSDRFSAERPKGSFSTLEIQRTEQGDSAMYLCASSLVTGAPTEAFFGQGTRLTVV.

Here the CDR3 DNA reads TGTGCCAGCAGCAGATCCGGGACAGGGTTCCGGGAGCTGTTTTTT. Translated, it gives CASSRSGTGFRELFF. J is TRBJ2-2 and V is TRBV3-1 (or the pseudogene TRBV3-2), with 9 positions matching TRBD1. The CDR3 is 15 residues long. V trimming: 5 bases; J trimming: 9 bases; junction bases outside the gene matches: 10. CDR1 and CDR2 from the germline V gene are LGHDT and YNNKEL (reference sequence).

This clone has just one count. The chain recombines TRBV10-2 with TRBJ1-6, with 8 bases matching TRBD1. The length of the CDR3 is 15 residues. The germline V gene has CDR1 WSHSY and CDR2 SAAADI. V was clipped by 6 bases and J by 7 bases; unmatched bases: 8. For the CDR3, the DNA is TGCGCCAGCAGCCTAGACAGGGGCGAAAATTCACCCCTCCACTTT. Translating gives CASSLDRGENSPLHF.

The J gene is TRBJ1-2, the V gene TRBV7-8; the D gene is possibly TRBD1 (5 bases). The CDR3 covers 15 residues. Between the trimmed V and J ends, which lost 6 bases and 4 bases, there was a span of 18 bases. The germline CDR1 and CDR2 sequences are SGHVS and FQNEAQ. CDR3 amino acids: CASSSGPAGTYGYTF. In nucleotides, the CDR3 is TGTGCCAGCAGTTCAGGGCCCGCAGGGACCTATGGCTACACCTTC.

This clone was seen a handful of times. The gene calls are TRBV30 and TRBJ1-3; no reliable D call. Trimming stripped 7 bases from V and 0 bases from J, with 16 bases between. This CDR3 has 15 residues. Germline V gene data show CDR1 as GTSNPN and CDR2 as SVGIG (reference sequence). The DNA for the CDR3 is TGTGCCTACCCGGCCCCCGCAAGCTCTGGAAACACCATATATTTT. This translates into CAYPAPASSGNTIYF.